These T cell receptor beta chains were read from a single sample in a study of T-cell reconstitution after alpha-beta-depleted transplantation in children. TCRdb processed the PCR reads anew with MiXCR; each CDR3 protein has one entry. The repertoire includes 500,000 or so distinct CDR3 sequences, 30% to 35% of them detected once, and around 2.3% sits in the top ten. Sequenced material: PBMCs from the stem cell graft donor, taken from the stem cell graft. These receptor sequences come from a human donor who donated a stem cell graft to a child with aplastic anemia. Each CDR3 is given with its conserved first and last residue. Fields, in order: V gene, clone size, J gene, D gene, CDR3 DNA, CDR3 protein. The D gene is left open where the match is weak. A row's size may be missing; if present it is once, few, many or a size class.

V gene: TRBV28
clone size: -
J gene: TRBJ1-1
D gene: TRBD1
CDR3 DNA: TGTGCCAGCAGTGCCGGGACAGCCCTGAACACTGAAGCTTTCTTT
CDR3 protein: CASSAGTALNTEAFF

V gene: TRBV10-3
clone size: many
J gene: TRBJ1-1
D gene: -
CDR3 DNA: TGTGCCATCAGTGAGAGCGGGTGGCCGAACACTGAAGCTTTCTTT
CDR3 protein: CAISESGWPNTEAFF

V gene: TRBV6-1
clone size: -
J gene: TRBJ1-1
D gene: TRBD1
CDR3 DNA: TGTGCCAGCCTAGACAGGGGTAAATCGAACACTGAAGCTTTCTTT
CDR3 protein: CASLDRGKSNTEAFF

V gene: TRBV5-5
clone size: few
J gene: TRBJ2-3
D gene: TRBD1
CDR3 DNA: TGTGCCAGCAGCTTCACCACAGGGGTTAGCACAGATACGCAGTATTTT
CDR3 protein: CASSFTTGVSTDTQYF

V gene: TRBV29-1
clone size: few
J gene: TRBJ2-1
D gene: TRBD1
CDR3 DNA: TGCAGCGTCACTACCGGACAGGGGGCCGATGAGCAGTTCTTC
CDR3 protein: CSVTTGQGADEQFF

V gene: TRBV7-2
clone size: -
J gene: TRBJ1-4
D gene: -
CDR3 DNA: TGTGCCAGCAGCTTAGGGAATCAAAACACTAATGAAAAACTGTTTTTT
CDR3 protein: CASSLGNQNTNEKLFF

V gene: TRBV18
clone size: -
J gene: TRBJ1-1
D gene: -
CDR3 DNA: TGTGCCAGCTCACCACCGAGTTTGGCAGGCGAAGCTTTCTTT
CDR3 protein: CASSPPSLAGEAFF

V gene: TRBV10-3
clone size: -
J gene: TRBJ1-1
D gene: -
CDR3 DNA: TGTGCCATCAGTGAGGTGACAACTCCCACTGAAGCTTTCTTT
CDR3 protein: CAISEVTTPTEAFF

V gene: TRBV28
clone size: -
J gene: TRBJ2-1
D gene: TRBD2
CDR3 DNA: TGTGCCAGCAGTCCAGCCGGACTAGCGGGAGTAGGCAATGAGCAGTTCTTC
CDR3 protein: CASSPAGLAGVGNEQFF

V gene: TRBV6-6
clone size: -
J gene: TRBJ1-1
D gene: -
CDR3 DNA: TGTGCCAGCAATTATCAGGAAAACACTGAAGCTTTCTTT
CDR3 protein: CASNYQENTEAFF

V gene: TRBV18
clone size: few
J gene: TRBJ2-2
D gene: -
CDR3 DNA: TGTGCCAGCTCACCACGGATGGGCGGGGAGCTGTTTTTT
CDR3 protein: CASSPRMGGELFF

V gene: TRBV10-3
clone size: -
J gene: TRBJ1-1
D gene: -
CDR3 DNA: TGTGCCATCAGCGAAGGTGTCGGGGCTGAAGCTTTCTTT
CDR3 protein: CAISEGVGAEAFF

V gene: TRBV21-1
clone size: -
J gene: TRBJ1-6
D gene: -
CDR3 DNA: TGTGCCAGCCCCGGGCGAGAAGGTTCACCCCTCCACTTT
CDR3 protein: CASPGREGSPLHF

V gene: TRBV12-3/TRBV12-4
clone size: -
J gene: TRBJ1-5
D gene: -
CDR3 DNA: TGTGCCAGCAGTTTGAGTCAGAATAGCAATCAGCCCCAGCATTTT
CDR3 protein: CASSLSQNSNQPQHF

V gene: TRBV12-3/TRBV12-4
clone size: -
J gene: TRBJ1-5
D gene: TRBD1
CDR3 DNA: TGTGCCAGCAGCCGTAAAGGGACAGCGAATCAGCCCCAGCATTTT
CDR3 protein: CASSRKGTANQPQHF

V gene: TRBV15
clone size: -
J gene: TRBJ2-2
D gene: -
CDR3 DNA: TGTGCCACCAGCGAGACCGCGAACACCGGGGAGCTGTTTTTT
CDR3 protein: CATSETANTGELFF

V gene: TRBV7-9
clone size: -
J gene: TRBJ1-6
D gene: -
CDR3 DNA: TGTGCCAGCAGCCCGTGGACAGCTGGGAGTACACCCCTCCACTTT
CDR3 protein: CASSPWTAGSTPLHF

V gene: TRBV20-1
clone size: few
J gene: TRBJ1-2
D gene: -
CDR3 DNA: TGCAGTGCCGTGGGAGGGGGTGATGGCTACACCTTC
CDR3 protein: CSAVGGGDGYTF

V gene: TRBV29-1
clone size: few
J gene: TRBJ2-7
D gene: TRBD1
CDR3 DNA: TGCAGCGTTGTTGACAGGGAGCGTTTCCACGAGCAGTACTTC
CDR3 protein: CSVVDRERFHEQYF

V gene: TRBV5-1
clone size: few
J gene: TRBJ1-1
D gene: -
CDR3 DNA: TGCGCCAGCAGCCAGGGACTAGAAACCACTGAAGCTTTCTTT
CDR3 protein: CASSQGLETTEAFF

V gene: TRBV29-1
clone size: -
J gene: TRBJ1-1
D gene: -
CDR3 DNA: TGCAGCGTTGAAGCACAGACCCAAACCCCTGAAGCTTTCTTT
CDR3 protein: CSVEAQTQTPEAFF

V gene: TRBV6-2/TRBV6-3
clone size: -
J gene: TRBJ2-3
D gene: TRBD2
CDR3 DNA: TGTGCCAGCAGTTCCAGACGCGGGAGTACCCCTCCAGATACGCAGTATTTT
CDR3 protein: CASSSRRGSTPPDTQYF

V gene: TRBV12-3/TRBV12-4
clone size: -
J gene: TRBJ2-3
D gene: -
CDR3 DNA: TGTGCCAGCAGTTTCTCTCCCCCAGATACGCAGTATTTT
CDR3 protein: CASSFSPPDTQYF

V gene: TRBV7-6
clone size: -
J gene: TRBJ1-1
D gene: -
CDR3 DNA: TGTGCCAGCAGCTTAGAGTCCAGGTGGGGCACTGAAGCTTTCTTT
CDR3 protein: CASSLESRWGTEAFF

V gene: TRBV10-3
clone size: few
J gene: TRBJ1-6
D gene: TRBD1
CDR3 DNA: TGTGCCATCAGCGTGGGGGACAGGGGTGATTCACCCCTCCACTTT
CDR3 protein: CAISVGDRGDSPLHF

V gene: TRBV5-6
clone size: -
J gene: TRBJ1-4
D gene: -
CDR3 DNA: TGTGCCAGCAGCTTGCAAGGGGTAACTAATGAAAAACTGTTTTTT
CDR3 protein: CASSLQGVTNEKLFF

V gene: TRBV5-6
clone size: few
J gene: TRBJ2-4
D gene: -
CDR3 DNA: TGTGCCAGCACCATTAGGGGGTCTCGGGCCAAAAACATTCAGTACTTC
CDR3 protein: CASTIRGSRAKNIQYF

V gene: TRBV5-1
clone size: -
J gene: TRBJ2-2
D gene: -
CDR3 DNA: TGCGCCAGCAGCTTGGCCAGGAGGGGGCAATTTATCGGGGAGCTGTTTTTT
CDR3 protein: CASSLARRGQFIGELFF

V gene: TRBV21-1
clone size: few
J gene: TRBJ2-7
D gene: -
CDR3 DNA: TGTGCCAGCAGCAACGGCGACGAGCGGGGCTCCTACGAGCAGTACTTC
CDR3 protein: CASSNGDERGSYEQYF

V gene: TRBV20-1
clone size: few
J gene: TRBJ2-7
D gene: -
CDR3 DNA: TGCAGTGCCCGGGGGGCTACAGGGAGCCAATACGAGCAGTACTTC
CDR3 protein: CSARGATGSQYEQYF

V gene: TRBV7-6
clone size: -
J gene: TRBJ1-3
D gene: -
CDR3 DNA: TGTGCCAGCAGCTTAGCGGGGACTGGAAACACCATATATTTT
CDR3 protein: CASSLAGTGNTIYF

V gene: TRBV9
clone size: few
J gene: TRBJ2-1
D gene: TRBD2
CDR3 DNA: TGTGCCAGCAGCGTGACTAGCGGGAGGGCGTACAATGAGCAGTTCTTC
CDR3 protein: CASSVTSGRAYNEQFF

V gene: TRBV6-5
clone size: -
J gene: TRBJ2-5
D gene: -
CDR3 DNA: TGTGCCAGCAGTTACGCAGGGTTCGGGGAGACCCAGTGCTTC
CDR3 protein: CASSYAGFGETQCF

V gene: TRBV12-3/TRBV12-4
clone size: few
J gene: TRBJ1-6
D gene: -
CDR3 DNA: TGTGCCAGCAGTTCGCAGGGGTTAAGTTCACCCCTCCACTTT
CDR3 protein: CASSSQGLSSPLHF

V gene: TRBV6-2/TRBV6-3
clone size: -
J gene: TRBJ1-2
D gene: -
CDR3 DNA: TGTGCCAGCAGTTCACAGGTGCGACCCTATGGCTACACCTTC
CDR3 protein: CASSSQVRPYGYTF

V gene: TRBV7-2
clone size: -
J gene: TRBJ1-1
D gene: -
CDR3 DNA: TGTGCCAGCAGCTTACGTTCAAGCACAACCCACCAGGGTTTCTTT
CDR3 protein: CASSLRSSTTHQGFF

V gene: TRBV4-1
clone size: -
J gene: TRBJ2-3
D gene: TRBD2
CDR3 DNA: TGCGCCAGCAGCAGTCGACTAGCGGGACGCACAGATACGCAGTATTTT
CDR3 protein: CASSSRLAGRTDTQYF

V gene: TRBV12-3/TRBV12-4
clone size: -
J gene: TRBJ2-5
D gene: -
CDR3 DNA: TGTGCCAGCAGTTTAAAGGGCGCGGGGAAGACCCAGTACTTC
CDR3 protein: CASSLKGAGKTQYF

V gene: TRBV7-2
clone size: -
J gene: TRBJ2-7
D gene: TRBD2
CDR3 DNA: TGTGCCAGCAGCAAAACCGGGACTAGGGGCCACGAGCAGTACTTC
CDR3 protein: CASSKTGTRGHEQYF

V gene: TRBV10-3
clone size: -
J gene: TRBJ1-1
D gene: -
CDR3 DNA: TGTGCCATCAAAAGTGGCAGGGAGAACACTGAAGCTTTCTTT
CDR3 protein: CAIKSGRENTEAFF

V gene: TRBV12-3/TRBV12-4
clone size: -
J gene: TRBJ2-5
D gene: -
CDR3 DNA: TGTGCCAGCAGCCCGGGACTTATCCAAGAGACCCAGTACTTC
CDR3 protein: CASSPGLIQETQYF

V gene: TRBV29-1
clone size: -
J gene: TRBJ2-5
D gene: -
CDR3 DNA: TGCAGCGTCGGACGGACGGCCAACCGAGAGACCCAGTACTTC
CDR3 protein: CSVGRTANRETQYF

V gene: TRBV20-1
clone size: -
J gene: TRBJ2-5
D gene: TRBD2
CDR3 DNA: TGCAGTGCTCCTAAAGCCCAACTAGCGGGTTCCCAAGAGACCCAGTACTTC
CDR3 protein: CSAPKAQLAGSQETQYF

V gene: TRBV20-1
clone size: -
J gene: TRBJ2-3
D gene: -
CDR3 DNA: TGCAGTGCTGGGCTCAGAGGGGCAGATACGCAGTATTTT
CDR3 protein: CSAGLRGADTQYF

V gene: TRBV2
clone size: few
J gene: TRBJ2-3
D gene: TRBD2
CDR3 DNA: TGTGCCAGCAGGACTAGCGGGTTTGACACAGATACGCAGTATTTT
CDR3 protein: CASRTSGFDTDTQYF

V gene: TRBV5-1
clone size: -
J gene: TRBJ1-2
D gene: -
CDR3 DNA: TGCGCCAGCAGCTTGGGTGGGGGATCCTCCTATGGCTACACCTTC
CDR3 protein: CASSLGGGSSYGYTF

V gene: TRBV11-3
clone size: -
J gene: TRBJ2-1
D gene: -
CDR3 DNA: TGTGCCAGCAGCTTAGAAAGGACAACCTCCTACAATGAGCAGTTCTTC
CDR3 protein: CASSLERTTSYNEQFF

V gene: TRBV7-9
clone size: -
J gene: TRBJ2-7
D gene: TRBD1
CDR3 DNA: TGTGCCAGCAGCCTCGACAGGGGTCCGCCCAACGAGCAGTACTTC
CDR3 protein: CASSLDRGPPNEQYF

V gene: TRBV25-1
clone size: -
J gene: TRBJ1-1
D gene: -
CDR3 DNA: TGTGCCAGCTCCACAATTAGACAGGATAAAGCTTTCTTT
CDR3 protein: CASSTIRQDKAFF

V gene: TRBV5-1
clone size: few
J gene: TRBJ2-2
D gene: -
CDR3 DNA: TGCGCCAGCAGCTTCGTCGGGGCGGACACCGGGGAGCTGTTTTTT
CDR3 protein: CASSFVGADTGELFF

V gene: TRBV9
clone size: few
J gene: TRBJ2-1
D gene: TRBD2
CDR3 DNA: TGTGCCAGCAGCGCCAGCGGGATCTACAATGAGCAGTTCTTC
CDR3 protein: CASSASGIYNEQFF

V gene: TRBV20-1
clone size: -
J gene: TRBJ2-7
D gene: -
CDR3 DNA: TGCAGTGCTGCATATCCCGATATGGGGAGGAGTTACGAGCAGTACTTC
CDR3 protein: CSAAYPDMGRSYEQYF

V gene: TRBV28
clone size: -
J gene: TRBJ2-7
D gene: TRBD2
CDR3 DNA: TGTGCCAGCAGTTTATTACGAGCGGGAGTAGGAGAGCAGTACTTC
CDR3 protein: CASSLLRAGVGEQYF

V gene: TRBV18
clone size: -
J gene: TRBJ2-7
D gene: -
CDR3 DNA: TGTGCCAGCTCACCAGAGACAACATACGAGCAGTACTTC
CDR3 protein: CASSPETTYEQYF

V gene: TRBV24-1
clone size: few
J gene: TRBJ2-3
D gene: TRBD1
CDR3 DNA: TGTGCCACCAGTGATTACGGGACAGGCGTCACAGATACGCAGTATTTT
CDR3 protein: CATSDYGTGVTDTQYF